Presented here are 22 T cell receptor beta chains from one specimen sequenced in a study of T cell repertoires in cytomegalovirus infection. Antigen specificity for these receptors is unknown. TCRdb recomputed calls from the reads with MiXCR, one row per CDR3 protein. The sample includes hundreds of thousands of distinct CDR3 sequences, 29% of them seen just once. The sample here was cultured PBMCs, taken from culture after CMV antigen stimulation. Source of these receptors: a human donor in good health (CMV status not recorded). Some clones in this sample may be carry-over from other donors' samples.

CDR3 sequence reads: CARPPRGTSGYEQYF. As DNA, the CDR3 is TGCGCCAGACCCCCGAGGGGGACTAGCGGCTACGAGCAGTACTTC. The rearrangement links TRBV10-1 to TRBJ2-7, with 11 bases identical to TRBD2. CDR3 length: 15 amino acids. V trimming: 9 bases; J trimming: 3 bases; junction bases outside the gene matches: 10. Germline V gene lookup returns CDR1 WNHNN and CDR2 SYGVQD (reference sequence).

This clonotype has at least ten counts. The V gene is TRBV4-2, the J gene TRBJ1-3, with D perhaps TRBD1 (6 bases). CDR1 is LGHNA and CDR2 is YNFKEQ in the germline V gene. V shed 0 bases and J shed 0 bases, with 12 bases lying between them. CDR3 size: 17 residues. This chain's CDR3 is CASSQETRTDSGNTIYF. DNA of the CDR3: TGTGCCAGCAGCCAAGAAACCCGGACAGACTCTGGAAACACCATATATTTT.

The rearrangement joins TRBV9 to TRBJ2-1; TRBD1 or TRBD2 may be the D gene (5 bases each). The V and J ends lost 4 bases and 6 bases respectively, with 20 bases between them. CDR1 and CDR2 (germline): SGDLS, YYNGEE. This CDR3 has 16 amino acids. CDR3 protein: CASSPRGERVGNEQFF. In nucleotides, the CDR3 is TGTGCCAGCAGCCCAAGGGGAGAGCGAGTGGGCAATGAGCAGTTCTTC.

J is TRBJ2-1 and V is TRBV7-2; no definite D call. Trimming removed 5 bases from V and 0 bases from J, with 11 bases in between. Germline V gene lookup returns CDR1 SGHTA and CDR2 FQGNSA. The CDR3 has 15 amino acids. CDR3 loop: CASSPQVSSYNEQFF. As DNA, the CDR3 is TGTGCCAGCAGCCCACAAGTGAGCTCCTACAATGAGCAGTTCTTC.

This chain connects TRBV7-2 to TRBJ1-1; D is undetermined. Deletions cut 5 bases from V and 6 bases from J, with 7 bases between. This CDR3 is built from 11 residues. Germline V gives CDR1 SGHTA, CDR2 FQGNSA. The chain's CDR3 is CASSQTPEAFF. The CDR3 DNA reads as TGTGCCAGCAGCCAAACACCTGAAGCTTTCTTT.

V is TRBV9 and J is TRBJ2-1, with 7 bases aligning to TRBD2. The germline V gene has CDR1 SGDLS and CDR2 YYNGEE. The junction had 8 bases not matched to a gene; V was cut back by 0 bases and J by 2 bases. The CDR3 consists of 17 residues. The CDR3 protein is CASSVELAGVTYNEQFF. The CDR3 DNA follows: TGTGCCAGCAGCGTAGAATTGGCGGGAGTGACCTACAATGAGCAGTTCTTC.

The J gene is TRBJ1-1, the V gene TRBV7-6; D perhaps matches TRBD1 (5 bases). The CDR3 length is 15 residues. Germline-derived CDR1 and CDR2 are SGHVS and FNYEAQ. V shed 8 bases and J shed 1 base, with 17 bases lying between them. Written as DNA, the CDR3 is TGTGCCAGCGCGTTGAGGGGCAGGGAGAACACTGAAGCTTTCTTT. This sequence encodes CASALRGRENTEAFF.

The CDR3 DNA reads as TGCAGCCCTAGGACAGGGGGCCCGAATAACTATGGCTACACCTTC. This translates into CSPRTGGPNNYGYTF. The J gene is TRBJ1-2, the V gene TRBV20-1; 11 bases fit TRBD1. Looked up from germline, CDR1 is DFQATT and CDR2 is SNEGSKA (reference sequence). The CDR3 is 15 amino acids.

The chain has TRBV7-4 and TRBJ1-6; possible D gene TRBD1, 5 bases. CDR3 length: 15 residues. Per the germline V gene, CDR1 is SGHVT and CDR2 is SQSDAQ. The V end was cut by 5 bases, the J end by 5 bases, with 13 bases between. CDR3 residues: CASSSRDVNNSPLHF. The CDR3 DNA reads TGTGCCAGCAGCAGCCGGGACGTAAATAATTCACCCCTCCACTTT.

This clonotype was picked up a small number of times. The CDR3 protein is CASSLGTGSNYGYTF. CDR3 DNA: TGTGCCAGCAGCTTGGGGACAGGGTCTAACTATGGCTACACCTTC. The chain combines TRBV5-5 with TRBJ1-2, with TRBD1 identical over 8 bases. This CDR3 has 15 amino acids. CDR1 and CDR2 (germline): SGHKS, YYEKEE (reference sequence). Germline trimming cut 0 bases from V and 0 bases from J; bases unmatched to any gene: 1.

The chain employs TRBV13 and TRBJ1-2; D remains ambiguous. The V end was cut by 0 bases, the J end by 3 bases, with 11 bases between. CDR3 length: 15 amino acids. Germline lookup yields CDR1 PRHDT and CDR2 FYEKMQ (reference sequence). The CDR3 nucleotides read TGTGCCAGCAGCTTAGGAGGGAACCGGGACTATGGCTACACCTTC. This translates into CASSLGGNRDYGYTF. The whole variable domain, remainder taken from reference TRBV13 and TRBJ1-2, is AAGVIQSPRHLIKEKRETATLKCYPIPRHDTVYWYQQGPGQDPQFLISFYEKMQSDKGSIPDRFSAQQFSDYHSELNMSSLELGDSALYFCASSLGGNRDYGYTFGSGTRLTVV.

This clonotype was seen a handful of times. V is TRBV5-4 and J is TRBJ2-6; D may be TRBD1 or TRBD2 (5 bases each). Trimming removed 4 bases at V and 0 bases at J, with 8 bases between. The V gene's germline CDR1 is SGHNT and CDR2 YYREEE (reference sequence). The CDR3 totals 15 residues. CDR3 DNA sequence: TGTGCCAGCAGCATGAGGGGCTCTGGGGCCAACGTCCTGACTTTC. Encoded protein: CASSMRGSGANVLTF.

The rearrangement joins TRBV3-1 to TRBJ2-3; weak D call: TRBD2 (6 bases). The germline gives CDR1 LGHDT, CDR2 YNNKEL (reference sequence). The CDR3 runs to 15 residues. Deletions cut 1 base from V and 4 bases from J, with 12 bases between. The CDR3 reads CASSQGGGTPDTQYF. DNA for the CDR3: TGTGCCAGCAGCCAAGGAGGCGGGACCCCAGATACGCAGTATTTT.

The chain is built from TRBV6-5 and TRBJ2-7; D possibly uses TRBD1 or TRBD2 (5 bases each). Germline V gene lookup returns CDR1 MNHEY and CDR2 SVGAGI. The CDR3 runs to 15 residues. The germline V and J ends were trimmed by 2 bases and 2 bases, with 13 bases remaining between them. The CDR3 region is CASSYAGARAYEQYF. As DNA, the CDR3 is TGTGCCAGCAGTTACGCCGGGGCCAGGGCCTACGAGCAGTACTTC.

A few counts support this clonotype. The chain uses TRBV7-3 and TRBJ1-1, with TRBD1 matching over 7 bases. V shed 2 bases, J shed 3 bases, and the junction held 6 bases outside the gene matches. This CDR3 is built from 15 residues. Germline assignment: CDR1 SGHTA and CDR2 FQGTGA. CDR3 DNA sequence: TGTGCCAGCAGCTTAGCCGGGACAGTAGACACTGAAGCTTTCTTT. Protein: CASSLAGTVDTEAFF.

This clonotype has just a few counts. This chain links TRBV2 with TRBJ1-1; TRBD1 is a possible D gene (6 bases). The V gene's germline CDR1 is SNHLY and CDR2 FYNNEI. This CDR3 region has 13 residues. Trimming removed 10 bases from V and 5 bases from J, with 17 bases in between. For the CDR3, the DNA is TGTGCCACTCTTAGGGGGGGTTGGACTGAAGCTTTCTTT. It codes for CATLRGGWTEAFF.

This clonotype showed up many times. This chain joins TRBV7-2 and TRBJ1-5; D is unresolved. This CDR3 spans 14 amino acids. Per germline, CDR1 SGHTA and CDR2 FQGNSA. The germline V and J ends were trimmed by 5 bases and 1 base, with 9 bases remaining between them. The CDR3 sequence: CASSPTGSNQPQHF. The CDR3 coding sequence is TGTGCCAGCAGCCCCACGGGAAGCAATCAGCCCCAGCATTTT.

The DNA for the CDR3 is TGTGCCAGCAGTGAAAGGGCCCAGGGGGCGAAGACCCAGTACTTC. This gives the protein CASSERAQGAKTQYF. The chain links TRBV2 to TRBJ2-5; TRBD1 agrees at 8 bases. V gave up 2 bases and J gave up 6 bases; unmatched junction bases: 8. The CDR3 totals 15 residues. In germline, CDR1 is SNHLY, CDR2 FYNNEI.

As for this clonotype: The missing conserved phenylalanine or tryptophan at the end of this CDR3 makes a read error likely. This rearrangement joins TRBV28 to TRBJ2-7; 10 bases match TRBD1. CDR3 length: 15 residues. The ends lost 6 bases at V and 3 bases at J; junction bases unmatched: 8. The germline CDR1 and CDR2 sequences are MDHEN and SYDVKM. Written as DNA, the CDR3 is TGTGCCAGCAGGGGGGGGACAGGGGTCATCTACGAGCAGTACTAC. Protein sequence: CASRGGTGVIYEQYY.

The chain is built from TRBV6-2 or TRBV6-3 and TRBJ2-5; no reliable D call. The CDR3 totals 14 residues. Trimming took 5 bases from V and 1 from J, leaving 11 bases between them. Germline V gene lookup returns CDR1 MNHEY and CDR2 SVGEGT. The DNA for the CDR3 is TGTGCCAGCAGTGATCGGCGGACCCAAGAGACCCAGTACTTC. Translating it yields CASSDRRTQETQYF.

This clonotype appeared once. V is TRBV12-3 or TRBV12-4 and J is TRBJ1-2, with D hard to call. Trimming took 7 bases from V and 3 from J, leaving 9 bases between them. The length of the CDR3 is 12 residues. The CDR3 sequence: CASNPVDYGYTF. The CDR3 DNA follows: TGTGCCAGCAACCCGGTGGACTATGGCTACACCTTC.

The chain joins TRBV2 to TRBJ2-1, with D possibly being TRBD2 (6 bases). Trimming took 6 bases from V and 0 from J, leaving 21 bases between them. Germline V gene lookup returns CDR1 SNHLY and CDR2 FYNNEI. The CDR3 is made up of 18 amino acids. CDR3 protein: CASRLQAQRAISYNEQFF. The CDR3, as DNA: TGTGCCAGCAGACTCCAAGCCCAGCGGGCGATCTCCTACAATGAGCAGTTCTTC.